The T cell receptor (beta chain) under discussion was sequenced for a study of T cells after yellow fever vaccination. Researchers made TCR cDNA using 5'RACE template switching, and this step added a universal primer site and UMIs. TCRdb used MiXCR to reprocess the 5' RACE reads, holding one entry per CDR3 protein. This table has roughly 120,000 distinct CDR3 sequences, 7.5% to 9.5% appearing once. This clonotype was counted at least ten times. Its antigen is unknown. Relative to the germline gene, one junction end is altered; a read error may explain this. Findings of the study overall: Although most clonotypes did not, a small share appeared in both CD4 and CD8 compartments. Primary-vaccination clones mostly resurfaced post-booster (96% CD4, approximately 89% CD8). It was a weaker secondary response, yet one that peaked faster, at day 5 versus 15.

The TCR was taken from a man between 25 and 39 years old who received the YFV17D yellow fever vaccine. Sequencing used CD8+ T cells sorted from PBMCs, obtained 45 days after the yellow fever booster vaccination.

CDR3 nucleotides: TGCAGCGTCGAAGGGGGTCACCTCTTTCCGGGATGGACCCAGTACTTC. It yields the protein CSVEGGHLFPGWTQYF. The V call is TRBV29-1, the J call TRBJ2-5, with a possible D match to TRBD1 (6 bases). CDR3 length: 16 residues. Germline-derived CDR1 and CDR2 are SQVTM and ANQGSEA.